This T cell receptor beta chain comes out of a study of T cell responses to AZD1222 COVID-19 vaccine. The CDR3 length is 14 residues. V was pared by 2 bases and J by 5 bases, with 12 bases between. The germline V gene encodes CDR1 MNHEY and CDR2 SMNVEV (reference sequence). This clone was observed once. Only in-frame clones appear in the TCRdb table, and some are missing; sequencing was by immunoSEQ multiplex PCR. The sample records about 49,000 clones, about 74% being singletons. This chain joins TRBV27 and TRBJ1-1; D not resolved. The TCR sequence derives from an adult in good health. The material sequenced was peripheral blood, taken on day 0 of AZD1222 vaccination. The CDR3 region is CASSLNGAGTEAFF. The CDR3, as DNA: TGTGCCAGCAGTTTAAATGGAGCGGGAACTGAAGCTTTCTTT.